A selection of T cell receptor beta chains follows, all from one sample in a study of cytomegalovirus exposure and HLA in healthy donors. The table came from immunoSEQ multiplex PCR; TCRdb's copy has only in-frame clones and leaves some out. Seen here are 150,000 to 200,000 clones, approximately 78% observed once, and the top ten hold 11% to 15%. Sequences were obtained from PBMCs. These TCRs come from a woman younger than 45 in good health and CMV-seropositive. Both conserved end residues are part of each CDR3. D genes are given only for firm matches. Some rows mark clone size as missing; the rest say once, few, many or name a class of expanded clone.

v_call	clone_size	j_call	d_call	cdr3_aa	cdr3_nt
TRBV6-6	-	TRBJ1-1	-	CASKAEVGRENTEAFF	TGTGCCAGCAAGGCCGAAGTGGGCAGGGAGAACACTGAAGCTTTCTTT
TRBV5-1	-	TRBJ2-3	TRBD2	CASSSGLASGRSTDTQYF	TGCGCCAGCAGCTCCGGGTTGGCTAGCGGGAGGAGCACAGATACGCAGTATTTT
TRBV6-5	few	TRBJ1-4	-	CASSTGLNTKKLFF	TGTGCCAGCAGTACAGGGCTCAATACGAAAAAACTGTTTTTT
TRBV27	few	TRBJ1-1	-	CASSLSGVNTEAFF	TGTGCCAGCAGTTTGTCAGGGGTGAACACTGAAGCTTTCTTT
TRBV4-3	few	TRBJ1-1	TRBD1	CASSLGQGITEAFF	TGCGCCAGCAGCCTGGGACAGGGTATCACTGAAGCTTTCTTT
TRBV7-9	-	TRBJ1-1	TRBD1	CASSSTTGGMNTEAFF	TGTGCCAGCAGCTCCACGACAGGGGGCATGAACACTGAAGCTTTCTTT
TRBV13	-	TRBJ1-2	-	CASSSIRGVRYGYTF	TGTGCCAGCAGCTCGATAAGAGGCGTTCGGTATGGCTACACCTTC
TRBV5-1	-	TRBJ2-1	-	CASSLDSWDGGYNEQFF	TGCGCCAGCAGCTTGGATTCGTGGGACGGGGGTTACAATGAGCAGTTCTTC
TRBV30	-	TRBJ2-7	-	CAWRGLSIGEQYF	TGTGCCTGGAGGGGGCTTAGTATAGGCGAGCAGTACTTC
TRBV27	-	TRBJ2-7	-	CASSLSGGAGGEQYF	TGTGCCAGCAGTTTATCGGGGGGGGCGGGTGGCGAGCAGTACTTC
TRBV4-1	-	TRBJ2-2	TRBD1	CASSHPRDSNTGELFF	TGCGCCAGCAGCCATCCCCGGGACAGCAACACCGGGGAGCTGTTTTTT
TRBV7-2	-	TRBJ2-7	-	CASRAPGHINEQYF	TGTGCCAGCAGAGCACCGGGACACATTAACGAGCAGTACTTC
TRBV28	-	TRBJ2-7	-	CASIPIGGFYEQYF	TGTGCCAGCATCCCCATTGGAGGGTTCTACGAGCAGTACTTC
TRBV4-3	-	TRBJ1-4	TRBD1	CASSQGWRDRGRLPNEKLFF	TGCGCCAGCAGCCAAGGGTGGCGAGACAGGGGTCGATTGCCTAATGAAAAACTGTTTTTT
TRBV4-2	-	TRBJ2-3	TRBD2	CASSLHLAGLADYTDTQYF	TGTGCCAGCAGCCTTCACCTTGCCGGACTAGCGGATTACACAGATACGCAGTATTTT
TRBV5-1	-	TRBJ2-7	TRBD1	CASSAGQGAGEQYF	TGCGCCAGCAGCGCGGGACAGGGGGCCGGCGAGCAGTACTTC
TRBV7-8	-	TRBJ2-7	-	CASSLGGGHYEQYF	TGTGCCAGCAGCTTAGGGGGGGGGCACTACGAGCAGTACTTC
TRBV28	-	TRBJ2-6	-	CASRSPGGSGANVLTF	TGTGCCAGCAGGTCCCCCGGCGGCTCTGGGGCCAACGTCCTGACTTTC
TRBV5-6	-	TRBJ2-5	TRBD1	CASSFPTGEMTQYF	TGTGCCAGCAGCTTCCCGACAGGGGAAATGACCCAGTACTTC
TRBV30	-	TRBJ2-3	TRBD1	CAWSRASRGFTDTQYF	TGTGCCTGGAGTAGAGCTAGCAGGGGGTTTACAGATACGCAGTATTTT
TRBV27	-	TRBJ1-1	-	CASSFGRGATEAFF	TGTGCCAGCAGTTTCGGGCGGGGGGCGACTGAAGCTTTCTTT
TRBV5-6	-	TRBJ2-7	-	CASSLVGIEQYF	TGTGCCAGCAGCTTGGTTGGCATCGAGCAGTACTTC
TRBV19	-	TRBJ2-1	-	CASSTLSQGVDEQFF	TGTGCCAGTAGTACTTTATCCCAAGGGGTAGATGAGCAGTTCTTC
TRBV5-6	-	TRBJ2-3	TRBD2	CASSLLIGLAADTQYF	TGTGCCAGCAGCTTGTTAATTGGACTAGCGGCAGATACGCAGTATTTT
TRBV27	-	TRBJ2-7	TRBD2	CASRRLALSYEQYF	TGTGCCAGCCGCCGACTAGCATTATCCTACGAGCAGTACTTC
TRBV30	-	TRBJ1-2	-	CAWSVGGLYGYTF	TGTGCCTGGAGTGTTGGAGGGCTCTATGGCTACACCTTC
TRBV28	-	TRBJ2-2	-	CASSFSGELFF	TGTGCCAGCAGTTTTTCAGGGGAGCTGTTTTTT
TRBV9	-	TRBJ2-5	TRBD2	CASSVQLAVGETQYF	TGTGCCAGCAGCGTTCAACTAGCGGTGGGAGAGACCCAGTACTTC
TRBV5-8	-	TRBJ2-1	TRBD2	CASSSGLASYNEQFF	TGTGCCAGCAGCTCGGGACTAGCTTCCTACAATGAGCAGTTCTTC
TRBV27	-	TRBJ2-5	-	CASSLLGADETQYF	TGTGCCAGCAGTTTACTGGGGGCCGATGAGACCCAGTACTTC
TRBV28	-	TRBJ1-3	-	CASSLTGTNSGNTIYF	TGTGCCAGCAGTTTAACCGGGACAAACTCTGGAAACACCATATATTTT
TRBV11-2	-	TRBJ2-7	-	CASSLDEFSYEQYF	TGTGCCAGCAGCTTAGATGAGTTTTCCTACGAGCAGTACTTC
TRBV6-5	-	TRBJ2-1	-	CASSYDLLDNEQFF	TGTGCCAGCAGTTACGACCTACTAGACAATGAGCAGTTCTTC